This TCR beta chain was observed in a study of blood T cell repertoires in COVID-19. The wider study: PBMCs, B-cell-depleted T cells, or T cells provided the cDNA or gDNA that made up the material.

The CDR3 is made up of 16 amino acids. V was clipped by 0 bases and J by 1 base; unmatched bases: 5. Germline CDR1 and CDR2: KGHSY and FQNENV. The protocol was immunoSEQ multiplex PCR, while the TCRdb copy is restricted to in-frame clones and leaves out a portion. Of hundreds of thousands of clones detected, 75% to 90% appear once; the ten largest clones hold approximately 30%. This chain connects TRBV16 to TRBJ1-1; 7 bases are a match to TRBD1. The sequence was collected from a man in his forties or fifties with acute or convalescent COVID-19. Sequencing was performed on peripheral blood. This chain's CDR3 is CASSQSNRGQNTEAFF. DNA of the CDR3: TGTGCCAGCAGCCAATCCAACAGGGGACAGAACACTGAAGCTTTCTTT.